Listed here are 26 T cell receptor beta chains from one sample, sequenced in a study of cytomegalovirus exposure and HLA in healthy donors. The PCR was carried out with 60 Vbeta primers and 13 Jbeta primers. Assay used: immunoSEQ multiplex PCR; TCRdb lists only in-frame clones, some missing. Of over 100,000 clones in the sample, about 70% are singletons; the top ten hold less than 2.5%. Input material: PBMCs. The origin of the receptors is a middle-aged woman in good health and CMV-seropositive.

The V call is TRBV30, the J call TRBJ2-7; tentative D call: TRBD1 (6 bases). Germline lookup yields CDR1 GTSNPN and CDR2 SVGIG (reference sequence). V was pared by 0 bases and J by 5 bases, with 14 bases between. The CDR3 sequence is 14 residues long. CDR3 DNA: TGTGCCTGGAGTGTAAGCCAGGGGATTGACGAGCAGTACTTC. It translates to CAWSVSQGIDEQYF.

This chain joins TRBV5-1 and TRBJ1-1, with 7 bases matching TRBD1. Looked up from germline, CDR1 is SGHRS and CDR2 is YFSETQ. This CDR3 contains 20 residues. The ends lost 0 bases at V and 0 bases at J; junction bases unmatched: 17. In nucleotides, the CDR3 is TGCGCCAGCAGCTTGGCCATCCGCGGGACAGAGTTTGTCATGAACACTGAAGCTTTCTTT. It encodes CASSLAIRGTEFVMNTEAFF.

The rearrangement links TRBV4-1 to TRBJ2-2, with 10 positions matching TRBD2. The CDR3 is 14 residues long. After removal of 5 bases from V and 6 bases from J, the junction contained 3 bases not matched to a gene. Germline V lookup: CDR1 MGHRA, CDR2 YSYEKL. CDR3 region: CASSRSGGAGELFF. The CDR3 DNA reads TGCGCCAGCAGCAGGAGCGGGGGGGCCGGGGAGCTGTTTTTT.

The chain is built from TRBV4-3 and TRBJ2-1; perhaps TRBD1 as D (5 bases). This CDR3 is built from 15 residues. V was clipped by 3 bases and J by 0 bases, with 9 bases between them. Germline loops: CDR1 LGHNA, CDR2 YSLEER. In DNA form, the CDR3 reads TGCGCCAGCAGCCACAGGGTGAGCTCCTACAATGAGCAGTTCTTC. This encodes CASSHRVSSYNEQFF.

The gene calls are TRBV7-8 and TRBJ2-7, with 13 positions matching TRBD2. CDR1 and CDR2 from the germline V gene are SGHVS and FQNEAQ. The CDR3 covers 15 residues. V shed 5 bases and J 7 bases; nucleotides not matched to a gene: 8. This CDR3 is CASSGTSGTHREQYF. CDR3 DNA: TGTGCCAGCAGCGGGACTAGCGGGACCCACCGTGAGCAGTACTTC.

Only a few counts were recorded for this clone. The chain is built from TRBV5-1 and TRBJ1-1; 7 bases align to TRBD1. CDR3 length equals 15 residues. CDR1 is SGHRS and CDR2 is YFSETQ in the germline V gene. With V trimmed by 4 bases and J by 4 bases, 10 bases remained unmatched. The CDR3 protein is CASSEGRGYRTEAFF. DNA of the CDR3: TGCGCCAGCAGCGAGGGCAGGGGGTATCGCACTGAAGCTTTCTTT.

The V and J genes are TRBV7-9 and TRBJ2-1; tentative D call: TRBD1 (5 bases). Germline lookup yields CDR1 SEHNR and CDR2 FQNEAQ (reference sequence). Trimming removed 6 bases from V and 1 base from J, with 7 bases in between. The CDR3 is made up of 13 amino acids. CDR3 sequence reads: CASRGLSYNEQFF. In DNA form, the CDR3 reads TGTGCCAGCAGGGGGCTATCCTACAATGAGCAGTTCTTC.

In its sample, this clone was seen a few times. The chain is built from TRBV27 and TRBJ1-2, with D perhaps TRBD1 (6 bases). V was trimmed by 4 bases and J by 1 base, leaving 13 bases between them. CDR1 and CDR2 (germline): MNHEY, SMNVEV (reference sequence). This CDR3 spans 15 amino acids. CDR3 residues: CASSSYRAVNYGYTF. For the CDR3, the DNA is TGTGCCAGCAGTTCCTACAGGGCAGTTAACTATGGCTACACCTTC.

This clone has a single count. The rearrangement uses TRBV6-5 and TRBJ1-6; D unresolved. The V gene lost 4 bases and the J gene lost 8 bases, with 15 bases spanning the gap. Looked up from germline, CDR1 is MNHEY and CDR2 is SVGAGI. This CDR3 comprises 15 residues. In DNA form, the CDR3 reads TGTGCCAGCAGTTCCAGCTCATCTGGGCATTCACCCCTCCACTTT. This encodes CASSSSSSGHSPLHF.

The J gene is TRBJ1-3, the V gene TRBV29-1, with D possibly matching TRBD1 (5 bases). Trimming left V 4 bases short and J 2 bases short, with 9 bases between. The CDR3 is 13 residues long. Germline CDR1 and CDR2: SQVTM and ANQGSEA. Here the CDR3 reads CSVGQGTGNTIYF. Written as DNA, the CDR3 is TGCAGCGTTGGGCAGGGTACTGGAAACACCATATATTTT.

V and J are TRBV6-1 and TRBJ1-1, with D tentatively TRBD1 (5 bases). Between the trimmed V and J ends, which lost 6 bases and 3 bases, there was a span of 17 bases. Germline loops: CDR1 MNHNS, CDR2 SASEGT. This CDR3 spans 15 amino acids. The CDR3 protein is CASRENMAGHTEAFF. The CDR3 coding sequence is TGTGCCAGCAGAGAGAATATGGCAGGGCACACTGAAGCTTTCTTT.

This rearrangement joins TRBV4-1 to TRBJ1-5; 7 bases agree with TRBD1. The CDR3 is 15 residues long. The V segment lost 5 bases and the J segment 4 bases; nucleotides outside the gene matches: 8. CDR1 is MGHRA and CDR2 is YSYEKL in the germline V gene. CDR3 in amino acids: CASSVRTGGNQPQHF. CDR3 DNA sequence: TGCGCCAGCAGCGTTAGGACAGGAGGGAATCAGCCCCAGCATTTT.

This chain uses TRBV6-4 with TRBJ2-1; 11 nucleotides align to TRBD2. In germline, CDR1 is MRHNA, CDR2 SNTAGT. Trimming cost V 0 bases and J 6 bases; bases outside gene matches: 4. There are 16 residues in the CDR3. The CDR3 region has the DNA TGTGCCAGCAGTGACTCGGTAGCGGGAGGGTCCAATGAGCAGTTCTTC. Protein product: CASSDSVAGGSNEQFF.

V usage is TRBV5-4 and J usage is TRBJ2-2; TRBD2 matches at 9 bases. From germline, CDR1 is SGHNT and CDR2 YYREEE (reference sequence). Trimming cost V 5 bases and J 5 bases; bases outside gene matches: 7. CDR3 size: 15 residues. Here the CDR3 reads CASRKEAGGTGELFF. CDR3 nucleotide sequence: TGTGCCAGCAGAAAGGAAGCGGGGGGAACCGGGGAGCTGTTTTTT.

The chain combines TRBV7-9 with TRBJ2-7; TRBD2 matches 10 bases. The CDR3 contains 16 residues. Trimming cost V 4 bases and J 0 bases; bases outside gene matches: 6. The germline V gene encodes CDR1 SEHNR and CDR2 FQNEAQ (reference sequence). CDR3 in DNA: TGTGCCAGCAGCTCGCTAGCGGGGGCCTACTCCTACGAGCAGTACTTC. Protein sequence: CASSSLAGAYSYEQYF.

This chain links TRBV7-9 with TRBJ2-1; 11 nucleotides align to TRBD1. The CDR3 length is 17 residues. The germline gives CDR1 SEHNR, CDR2 FQNEAQ (reference sequence). V lost 5 bases and J lost 7; bases outside the gene matches: 13. CDR3 in DNA: TGTGCCAGCAGCGCGACGCGGGGACAGGGGGTTATTAATGAGCAGTTCTTC. Amino acids: CASSATRGQGVINEQFF.

The rearrangement links TRBV19 to TRBJ2-1; 10 nucleotides match TRBD2. The CDR3 runs to 15 residues. CDR1 LNHDA and CDR2 SQIVND come from the germline V gene (reference sequence). J lost 4 bases, V lost 7 bases, and 7 bases had no gene match. For the CDR3, the DNA is TGTGCCAGTATCCGAAGTAGCGGGGGGTACAATGAGCAGTTCTTC. Translated: CASIRSSGGYNEQFF.

V is TRBV4-3 and J is TRBJ1-3; D ambiguous. Germline V CDR1 and CDR2: LGHNA, YSLEER. V was cut by 0 bases and J by 0 bases, with 3 bases left in between. This CDR3 is 14 amino acids long. CDR3 coding DNA: TGCGCCAGCAGCCAAGACAACTCTGGAAACACCATATATTTT. Protein: CASSQDNSGNTIYF.

This clone was seen more than once but under ten times. This chain uses TRBV10-3 with TRBJ1-1; TRBD1 matches at 7 bases. Germline V gives CDR1 ENHRY, CDR2 SYGVKD. Trimming removed 5 bases from V and 0 bases from J; junction bases left unmatched: 6. The CDR3 extends over 15 amino acids. The CDR3 region is CAISNVGQLNTEAFF. CDR3 nucleotide sequence: TGTGCCATCAGTAACGTGGGACAGCTGAACACTGAAGCTTTCTTT.

The genes are TRBV29-1 and TRBJ1-1; D is perhaps TRBD1 (6 bases). V dropped 5 bases and J dropped 1 base, with 14 bases sitting between them. The CDR3 runs to 14 residues. Per the germline V gene, CDR1 is SQVTM and CDR2 is ANQGSEA. CDR3 sequence reads: CSVRKGQENTEAFF. CDR3 nucleotides: TGCAGCGTTCGAAAGGGACAAGAGAACACTGAAGCTTTCTTT. Combining the CDR3 with reference TRBV29-1 and TRBJ1-1 gives the whole variable domain SAVISQKPSRDICQRGTSLTIQCQVDSQVTMMFWYRQQPGQSLTLIATANQGSEATYESGFVIDKFPISRPNLTFSTLTVSNMSPEDSSIYLCSVRKGQENTEAFFGQGTRLTVV.

The sample holds a few counts of this clone. The gene calls are TRBV5-1 and TRBJ2-5, with TRBD1 identical over 8 bases. V was clipped by 0 bases and J by 5 bases; unmatched bases: 6. This CDR3 spans 15 amino acids. CDR1 and CDR2 (germline): SGHRS, YFSETQ. The CDR3 region is CASSLGQGAWETQYF. DNA of the CDR3: TGCGCCAGCAGCTTGGGTCAGGGGGCTTGGGAGACCCAGTACTTC.

This CDR3 reads CASSKIHPGRGKYEQYF. CDR3 sequence (DNA): TGTGCCAGCAGCAAAATTCATCCGGGCAGGGGAAAATACGAGCAGTACTTC. V and J are TRBV21-1 and TRBJ2-7; TRBD1 is the table's D call, not checked against the DNA. TRBV21-1 is a listed pseudogene. The CDR3 contains 17 residues.

This chain links TRBV9 with TRBJ1-1; 9 bases agree with TRBD1. Germline assignment: CDR1 SGDLS and CDR2 YYNGEE. The V gene end was trimmed by 0 bases and the J gene end by 1 base; junction bases not matched to a gene: 10. This CDR3 has 18 amino acids. CDR3 nucleotide sequence: TGTGCCAGCAGCGTAGCTCTCCCGGGACAGGGATGGAACACTGAAGCTTTCTTT. This sequence encodes CASSVALPGQGWNTEAFF.

CDR3 region: CASSVAAGGLAGELFF. The DNA of the CDR3 is TGTGCCAGCAGCGTAGCAGCGGGGGGCCTGGCCGGGGAGCTGTTTTTT. V usage is TRBV9 and J usage is TRBJ2-2; 9 bases map to TRBD2. J lost 6 bases, V lost 0 bases, and 6 bases had no gene match. The V gene's germline CDR1 is SGDLS and CDR2 YYNGEE. The CDR3 runs to 16 residues.

The CDR3 DNA reads as TGTGCCAGTAGCGGGGGGCTCACAGATACGCAGTATTTT. Its protein product is CASSGGLTDTQYF. V is TRBV19 and J is TRBJ2-3; a possible D gene is TRBD2 (7 bases). Looked up from germline, CDR1 is LNHDA and CDR2 is SQIVND (reference sequence). V shed 6 bases and J shed 2 bases, with 9 bases lying between them. The CDR3 contains 13 residues.

V usage is TRBV28 and J usage is TRBJ1-2; no reliable D call. The V end was cut by 9 bases, the J end by 5 bases, with 16 bases between. Germline assignment: CDR1 MDHEN and CDR2 SYDVKM. The CDR3 covers 13 residues. As DNA, the CDR3 is TGTGCCAGTCTACGGGAGGGCCCATATGGCTACACCTTC. Protein product: CASLREGPYGYTF.